The rows below give T cell receptor beta chains drawn from one sample of a study of OX40 agonist ivuxolimab in advanced cancers. TCRdb's copy holds only in-frame clones and misses some; the assay was immunoSEQ multiplex PCR. The repertoire holds 99,000 or so clones, with 70% to 85% as singletons. This specimen consisted of CD4+ or CD8+ T cells sorted from blood, obtained in a trial of the OX40 agonist ivuxolimab. The origin of the receptors is an adult with an advanced solid tumor such as melanoma, head and neck, liver or kidney cancer. The CDR3 runs from the conserved cysteine through the conserved F or W. The D gene is left open where the match is weak. Clone size is shown for a subset of rows, as once, few, many or a class of expanded clone.

abundance: medium-sized
j_gene: TRBJ1-2
v_gene: TRBV30
d_gene: -
CDR3aa: CAWTPTHSTNNYGYTF
CDR3nt: TGTGCCTGGACTCCCACCCACAGCACAAATAACTATGGCTACACCTTC

abundance: -
j_gene: TRBJ1-3
v_gene: TRBV25-1
d_gene: -
CDR3aa: CASSEKHSSGNTIYF
CDR3nt: TGTGCCAGCAGTGAAAAGCACAGCTCTGGAAACACCATATATTTT

abundance: -
j_gene: TRBJ1-5
v_gene: TRBV18
d_gene: TRBD1
CDR3aa: CASSPGTGGNQPQHF
CDR3nt: TGTGCCAGCTCACCGGGGACAGGAGGCAATCAGCCCCAGCATTTT

abundance: -
j_gene: TRBJ2-1
v_gene: TRBV9
d_gene: -
CDR3aa: CASSAPGSEEQFF
CDR3nt: TGTGCCAGCAGCGCCCCGGGGTCGGAGGAGCAGTTCTTC

abundance: -
j_gene: TRBJ1-1
v_gene: TRBV21-1
d_gene: -
CDR3aa: CASSTRTNTEAFF
CDR3nt: TGTGCCAGCAGCACCCGGACGAACACTGAAGCTTTCTTT

abundance: -
j_gene: TRBJ2-1
v_gene: TRBV5-5
d_gene: -
CDR3aa: CASSLARGRSHNEQFF
CDR3nt: TGTGCCAGCAGCTTGGCCCGGGGGAGGTCCCACAATGAGCAGTTCTTC

abundance: -
j_gene: TRBJ2-7
v_gene: TRBV18
d_gene: -
CDR3aa: CASSPGQGGEQYF
CDR3nt: TGTGCCAGCTCACCAGGGCAGGGGGGCGAGCAGTACTTC

abundance: -
j_gene: TRBJ1-3
v_gene: TRBV5-8
d_gene: -
CDR3aa: CASTSYTLGISGNTIYF
CDR3nt: TGTGCCAGCACCTCCTACACCCTGGGGATCTCTGGAAACACCATATATTTT

abundance: -
j_gene: TRBJ2-2
v_gene: TRBV9
d_gene: -
CDR3aa: CASSVARGVGGGTGELFF
CDR3nt: TGTGCCAGCAGCGTAGCTAGAGGAGTAGGGGGAGGCACCGGGGAGCTGTTTTTT

abundance: -
j_gene: TRBJ2-7
v_gene: TRBV7-9
d_gene: -
CDR3aa: CASSYTGSYEQYF
CDR3nt: TGTGCCAGCAGCTACACAGGCTCCTACGAGCAGTACTTC

abundance: few
j_gene: TRBJ2-1
v_gene: TRBV7-8
d_gene: TRBD1
CDR3aa: CASSLDRGPYNEQFF
CDR3nt: TGTGCCAGCAGCTTGGACAGGGGCCCCTACAATGAGCAGTTCTTC

abundance: -
j_gene: TRBJ2-6
v_gene: TRBV7-9
d_gene: TRBD1
CDR3aa: CASSLGTGGPSGANVLTF
CDR3nt: TGTGCCAGCAGCTTAGGGACAGGTGGTCCCTCTGGGGCCAACGTCCTGACTTTC

abundance: -
j_gene: TRBJ2-2
v_gene: TRBV5-1
d_gene: -
CDR3aa: CASSLRDPRDGELFF
CDR3nt: TGCGCCAGCAGCCTCCGGGACCCCCGGGACGGGGAGCTGTTTTTT

abundance: -
j_gene: TRBJ1-2
v_gene: TRBV6-6
d_gene: TRBD1
CDR3aa: CASSPDRAGGYTF
CDR3nt: TGTGCCAGCAGTCCTGACAGGGCCGGTGGCTACACCTTC

abundance: -
j_gene: TRBJ1-1
v_gene: TRBV6-5
d_gene: TRBD1
CDR3aa: CASSRRTGGTEAFF
CDR3nt: TGTGCCAGCAGCCGGAGAACAGGGGGCACTGAAGCTTTCTTT

abundance: -
j_gene: TRBJ2-3
v_gene: TRBV6-1
d_gene: -
CDR3aa: CASTGSWGTDTQYF
CDR3nt: TGTGCCAGCACTGGCTCTTGGGGCACAGATACGCAGTATTTT

abundance: many
j_gene: TRBJ2-1
v_gene: TRBV6-4
d_gene: -
CDR3aa: CASSEGAGSYNEQFF
CDR3nt: TGTGCCAGCAGTGAAGGGGCAGGTTCCTACAATGAGCAGTTCTTC